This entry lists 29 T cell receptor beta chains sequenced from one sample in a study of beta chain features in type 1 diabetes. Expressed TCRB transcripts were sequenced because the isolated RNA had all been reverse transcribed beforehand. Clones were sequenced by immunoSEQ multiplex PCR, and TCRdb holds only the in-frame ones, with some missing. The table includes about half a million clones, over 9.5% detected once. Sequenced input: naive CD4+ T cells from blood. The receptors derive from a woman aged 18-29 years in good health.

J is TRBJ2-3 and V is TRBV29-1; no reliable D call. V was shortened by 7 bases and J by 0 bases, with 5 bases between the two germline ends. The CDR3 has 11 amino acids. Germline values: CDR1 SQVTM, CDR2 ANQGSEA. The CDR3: CSAGSTDTQYF. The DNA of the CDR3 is TGCAGCGCCGGTAGCACAGATACGCAGTATTTT.

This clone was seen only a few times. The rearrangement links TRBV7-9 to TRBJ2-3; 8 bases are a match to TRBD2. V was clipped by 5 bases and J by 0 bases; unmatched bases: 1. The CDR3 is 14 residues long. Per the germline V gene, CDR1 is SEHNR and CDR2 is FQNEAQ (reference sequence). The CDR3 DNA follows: TGTGCCAGCAGCCAGCGGGGGAGCACAGATACGCAGTATTTT. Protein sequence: CASSQRGSTDTQYF. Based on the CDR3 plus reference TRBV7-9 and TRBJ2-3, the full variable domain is DTGVSQNPRHKITKRGQNVTFRCDPISEHNRLYWYRQTLGQGPEFLTYFQNEAQLEKSRLLSDRFSAERPKGSFSTLEIQRTEQGDSAMYLCASSQRGSTDTQYFGPGTRLTVL.

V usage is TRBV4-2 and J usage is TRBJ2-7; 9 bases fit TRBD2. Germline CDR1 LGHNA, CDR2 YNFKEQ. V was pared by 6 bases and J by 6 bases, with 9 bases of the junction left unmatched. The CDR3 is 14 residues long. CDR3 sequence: CASRTAGGRSEQYV. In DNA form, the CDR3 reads TGTGCCAGCAGGACTGCGGGGGGGCGCAGCGAGCAGTACGTC.

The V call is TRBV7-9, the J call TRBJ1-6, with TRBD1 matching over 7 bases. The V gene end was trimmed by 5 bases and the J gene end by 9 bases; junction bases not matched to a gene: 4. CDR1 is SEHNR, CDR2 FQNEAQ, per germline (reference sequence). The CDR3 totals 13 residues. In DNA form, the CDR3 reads TGTGCCAGCAGCCATGACAGGGCTTCACCCCTCCACTTT. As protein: CASSHDRASPLHF.

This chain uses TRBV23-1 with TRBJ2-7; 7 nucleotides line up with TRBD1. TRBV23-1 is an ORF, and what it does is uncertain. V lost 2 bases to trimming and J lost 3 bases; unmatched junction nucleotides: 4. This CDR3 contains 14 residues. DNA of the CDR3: TGCGCCAGCAGTCAACCCCGGGACAGCTACGAGCAGTACGTC. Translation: CASSQPRDSYEQYV.

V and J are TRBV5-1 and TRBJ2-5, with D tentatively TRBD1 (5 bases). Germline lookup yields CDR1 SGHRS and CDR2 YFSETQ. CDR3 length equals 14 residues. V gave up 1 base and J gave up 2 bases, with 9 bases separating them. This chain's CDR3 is CASSLQGRQETQYF. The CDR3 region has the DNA TGCGCCAGCAGCTTGCAGGGTCGACAAGAGACCCAGTACTTC.

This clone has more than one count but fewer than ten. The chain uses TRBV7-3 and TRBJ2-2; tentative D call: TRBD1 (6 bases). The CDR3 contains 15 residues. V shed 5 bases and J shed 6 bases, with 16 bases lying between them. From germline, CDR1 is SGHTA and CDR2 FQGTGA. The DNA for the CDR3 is TGTGCCAGCAGCCTGATTCAGGGGCGAGCCGGGGAGCTGTTTTTT. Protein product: CASSLIQGRAGELFF. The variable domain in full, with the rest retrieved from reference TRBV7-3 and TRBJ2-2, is GAGVSQTPSNKVTEKGKYVELRCDPISGHTALYWYRQSLGQGPEFLIYFQGTGAADDSGLPNDRFFAVRPEGSVSTLKIQRTERGDSAVYLCASSLIQGRAGELFFGEGSRLTVL.

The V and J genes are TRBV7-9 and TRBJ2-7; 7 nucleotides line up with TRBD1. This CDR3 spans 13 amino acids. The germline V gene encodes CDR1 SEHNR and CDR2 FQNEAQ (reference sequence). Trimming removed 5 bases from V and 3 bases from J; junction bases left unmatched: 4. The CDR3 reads CASSRAGGYEQYV. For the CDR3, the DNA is TGTGCCAGCAGCCGGGCAGGGGGCTACGAGCAGTACGTC.

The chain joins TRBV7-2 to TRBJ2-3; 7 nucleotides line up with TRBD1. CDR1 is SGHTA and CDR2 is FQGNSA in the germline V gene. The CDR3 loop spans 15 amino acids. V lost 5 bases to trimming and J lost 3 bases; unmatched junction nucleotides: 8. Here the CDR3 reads CASSTTGLGTDTQYF. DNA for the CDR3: TGTGCCAGCAGCACGACAGGGTTAGGGACAGATACGCAGTATTTT.

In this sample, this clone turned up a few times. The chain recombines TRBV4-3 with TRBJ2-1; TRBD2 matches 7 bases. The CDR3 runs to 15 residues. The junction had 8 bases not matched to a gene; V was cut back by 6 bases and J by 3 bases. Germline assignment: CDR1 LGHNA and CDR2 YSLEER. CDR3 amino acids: CASSAWSGDYNEQFF. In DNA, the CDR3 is TGCGCCAGCAGTGCTTGGAGCGGGGACTACAATGAGCAGTTCTTC.

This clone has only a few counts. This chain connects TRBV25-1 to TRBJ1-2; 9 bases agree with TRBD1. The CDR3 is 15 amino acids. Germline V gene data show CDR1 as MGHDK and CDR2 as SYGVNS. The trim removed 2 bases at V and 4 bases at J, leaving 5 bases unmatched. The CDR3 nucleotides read TGTGCCAGCAGTGAAAGTGGGACAGGGAGCTATGGCTACACCTTC. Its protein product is CASSESGTGSYGYTF.

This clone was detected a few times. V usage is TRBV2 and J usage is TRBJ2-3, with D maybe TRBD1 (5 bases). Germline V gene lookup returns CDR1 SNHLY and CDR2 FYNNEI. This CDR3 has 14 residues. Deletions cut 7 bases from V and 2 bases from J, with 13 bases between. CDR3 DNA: TGTGCCAGCACCTACCGACAGTTCACAGATACGCAGTATTTT. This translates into CASTYRQFTDTQYF.

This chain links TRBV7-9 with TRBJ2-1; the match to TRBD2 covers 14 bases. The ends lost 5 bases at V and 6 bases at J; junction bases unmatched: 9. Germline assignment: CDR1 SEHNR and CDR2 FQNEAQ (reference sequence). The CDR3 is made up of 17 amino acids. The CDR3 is CASSRPGLAGAFNEQFF. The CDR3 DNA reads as TGTGCCAGCAGCCGGCCGGGACTAGCGGGGGCCTTCAATGAGCAGTTCTTC.

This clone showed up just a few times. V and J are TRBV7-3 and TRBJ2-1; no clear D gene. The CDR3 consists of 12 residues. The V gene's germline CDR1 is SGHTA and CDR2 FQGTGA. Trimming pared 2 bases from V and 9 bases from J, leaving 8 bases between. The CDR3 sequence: CASSLGGIEQFF. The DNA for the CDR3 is TGTGCCAGCAGCTTAGGTGGGATTGAGCAGTTCTTC.

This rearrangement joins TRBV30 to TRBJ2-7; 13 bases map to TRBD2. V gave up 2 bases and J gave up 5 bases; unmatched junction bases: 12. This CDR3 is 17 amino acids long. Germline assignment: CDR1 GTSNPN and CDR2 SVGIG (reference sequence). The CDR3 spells CAWSHWRTSGRGHEQYF. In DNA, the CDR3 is TGTGCCTGGAGTCATTGGAGGACTAGCGGGAGAGGACACGAGCAGTACTTC.

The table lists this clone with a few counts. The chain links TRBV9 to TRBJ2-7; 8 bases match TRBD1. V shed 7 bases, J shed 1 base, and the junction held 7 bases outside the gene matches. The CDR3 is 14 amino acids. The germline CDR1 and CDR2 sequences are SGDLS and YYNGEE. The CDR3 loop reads CASQKGQGSYEQYF. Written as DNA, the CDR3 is TGTGCCAGCCAAAAAGGACAGGGATCCTACGAGCAGTACTTC.

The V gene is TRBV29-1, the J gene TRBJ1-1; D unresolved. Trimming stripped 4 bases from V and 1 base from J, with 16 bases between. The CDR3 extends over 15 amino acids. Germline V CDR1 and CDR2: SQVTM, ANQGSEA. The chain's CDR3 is CSVVSTGRQNTEAFF. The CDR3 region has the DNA TGCAGCGTTGTTTCCACCGGCAGGCAGAACACTGAAGCTTTCTTT.

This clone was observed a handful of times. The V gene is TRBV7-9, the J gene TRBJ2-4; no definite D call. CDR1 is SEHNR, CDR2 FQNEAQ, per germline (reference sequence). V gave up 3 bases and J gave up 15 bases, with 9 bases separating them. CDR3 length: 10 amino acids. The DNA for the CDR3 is TGTGCCAGCAGCTTTGAGGTTTGGTACTTC. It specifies CASSFEVWYF.

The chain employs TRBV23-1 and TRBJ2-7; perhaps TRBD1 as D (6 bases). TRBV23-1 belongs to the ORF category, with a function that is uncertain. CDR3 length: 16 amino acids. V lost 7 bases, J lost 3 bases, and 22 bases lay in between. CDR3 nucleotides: TGCGCCAGCACCCTGAGAATCGGACAGACCAACTACGAGCAGTACGTC. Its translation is CASTLRIGQTNYEQYV.

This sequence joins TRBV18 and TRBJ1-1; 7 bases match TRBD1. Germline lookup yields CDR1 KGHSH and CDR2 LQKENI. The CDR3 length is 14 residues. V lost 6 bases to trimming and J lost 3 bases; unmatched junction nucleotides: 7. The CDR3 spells CASSQGQQYTEAFF. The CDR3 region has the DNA TGTGCCAGCTCTCAGGGACAGCAATACACTGAAGCTTTCTTT.

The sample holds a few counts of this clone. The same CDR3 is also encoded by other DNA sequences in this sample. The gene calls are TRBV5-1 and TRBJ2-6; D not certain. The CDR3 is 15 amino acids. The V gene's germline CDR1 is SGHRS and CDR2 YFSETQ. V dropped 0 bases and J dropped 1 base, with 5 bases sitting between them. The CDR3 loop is CASSLVGSGANVLTF. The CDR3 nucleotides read TGCGCCAGCAGCTTGGTGGGGTCTGGGGCCAACGTCCTGACTTTC.

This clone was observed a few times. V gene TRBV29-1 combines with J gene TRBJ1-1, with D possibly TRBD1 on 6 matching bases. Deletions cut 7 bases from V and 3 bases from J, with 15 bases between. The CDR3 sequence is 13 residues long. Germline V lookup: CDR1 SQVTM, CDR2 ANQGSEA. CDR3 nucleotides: TGCAGCGCGCAGGGGCCTTCGGACACTGAAGCTTTCTTT. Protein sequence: CSAQGPSDTEAFF. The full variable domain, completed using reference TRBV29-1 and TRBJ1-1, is SAVISQKPSRDICQRGTSLTIQCQVDSQVTMMFWYRQQPGQSLTLIATANQGSEATYESGFVIDKFPISRPNLTFSTLTVSNMSPEDSSIYLCSAQGPSDTEAFFGQGTRLTVV.

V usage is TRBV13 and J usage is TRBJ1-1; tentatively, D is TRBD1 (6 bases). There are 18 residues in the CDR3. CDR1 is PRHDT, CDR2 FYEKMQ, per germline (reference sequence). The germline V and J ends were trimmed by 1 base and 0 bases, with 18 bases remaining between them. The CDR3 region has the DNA TGTGCCAGCAGCTTAGATAGGTTACAGGGCTCGATGAACACTGAAGCTTTCTTT. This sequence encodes CASSLDRLQGSMNTEAFF.

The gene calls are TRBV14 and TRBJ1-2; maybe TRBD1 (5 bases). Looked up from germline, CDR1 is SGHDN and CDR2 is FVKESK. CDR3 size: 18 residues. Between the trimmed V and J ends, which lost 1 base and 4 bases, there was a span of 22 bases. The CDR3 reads CASSQALRGTRIGYGYTF. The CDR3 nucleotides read TGTGCCAGCAGCCAAGCCTTACGGGGGACCCGAATAGGCTATGGCTACACCTTC.

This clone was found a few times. As DNA, the CDR3 is TGTGCCAGCAGTGCCTCGGGACCTCTGGGCGGCGTGTACTTC. Translating gives CASSASGPLGGVYF. The chain employs TRBV25-1 and TRBJ2-5; D tentatively reads TRBD1 or TRBD2 (5 bases each). V dropped 4 bases and J dropped 13 bases, with 22 bases sitting between them. Germline V gene lookup returns CDR1 MGHDK and CDR2 SYGVNS. This CDR3 has 14 residues.

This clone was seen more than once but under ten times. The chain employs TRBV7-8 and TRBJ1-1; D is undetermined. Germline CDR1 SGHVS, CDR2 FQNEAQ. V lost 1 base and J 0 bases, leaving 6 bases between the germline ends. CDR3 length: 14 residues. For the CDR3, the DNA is TGTGCCAGCAGCTTAGTTGGCCTGAACACTGAAGCTTTCTTT. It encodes CASSLVGLNTEAFF.

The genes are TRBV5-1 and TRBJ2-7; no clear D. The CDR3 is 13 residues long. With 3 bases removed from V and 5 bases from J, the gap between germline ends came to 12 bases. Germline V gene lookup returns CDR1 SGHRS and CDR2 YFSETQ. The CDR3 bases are TGCGCCAGCAGCTCCATGGAATTGGACGAGCAGTACTTC. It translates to CASSSMELDEQYF.

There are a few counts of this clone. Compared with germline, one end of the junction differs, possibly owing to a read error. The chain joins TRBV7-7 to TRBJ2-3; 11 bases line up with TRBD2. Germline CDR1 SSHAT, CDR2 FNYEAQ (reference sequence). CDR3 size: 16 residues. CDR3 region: CASSLIAGGPWDTQYF. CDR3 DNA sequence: TGTGCTAGCAGCTTAATAGCGGGAGGGCCATGGGATACGCAGTATTTT.

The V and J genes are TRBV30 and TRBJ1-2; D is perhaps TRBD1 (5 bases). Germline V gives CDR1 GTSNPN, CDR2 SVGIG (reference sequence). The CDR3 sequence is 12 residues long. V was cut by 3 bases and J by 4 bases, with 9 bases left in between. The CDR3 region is CAWRGAGYGYTF. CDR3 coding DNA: TGTGCCTGGAGAGGGGCCGGCTATGGCTACACCTTC. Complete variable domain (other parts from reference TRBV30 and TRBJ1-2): SQTIHQWPATLVQPVGSPLSLECTVEGTSNPNLYWYRQAAGRGLQLLFYSVGIGQISSEVPQNLSASRPQDRQFILSSKKLLLSDSGFYLCAWRGAGYGYTFGSGTRLTVV.